This T cell receptor (beta chain) was obtained from a study of PD-L1 blockade in urothelial cancer. Study details: Atezolizumab therapy began for patients at some point between 2013 and 2015, dosed at 1,200 mg intravenously every 3 weeks.

Assay: immunoSEQ multiplex PCR; the TCRdb copy retains only in-frame clones and omits some. The data contain more than 95,000 clones, approximately 85% of them singletons. Between the trimmed V and J ends, which lost 1 base and 6 bases, there was a span of 10 bases. CDR1 and CDR2 (germline): SGHRS, YFSETQ. The CDR3 totals 14 residues. Indicated time point: peripheral blood 6 weeks after treatment start. The chain employs TRBV5-1 and TRBJ2-2; the D gene is possibly TRBD2 (6 bases). Sequences were derived from PBMCs, sampled around atezolizumab (anti-PD-L1) treatment. The receptor was isolated from a man between 45 and 60 years old with urothelial cancer. The CDR3 region has the DNA TGCGCCAGCAGCTTGTCCGGGAGCGCCGGGGAGCTGTTTTTT. This encodes CASSLSGSAGELFF.